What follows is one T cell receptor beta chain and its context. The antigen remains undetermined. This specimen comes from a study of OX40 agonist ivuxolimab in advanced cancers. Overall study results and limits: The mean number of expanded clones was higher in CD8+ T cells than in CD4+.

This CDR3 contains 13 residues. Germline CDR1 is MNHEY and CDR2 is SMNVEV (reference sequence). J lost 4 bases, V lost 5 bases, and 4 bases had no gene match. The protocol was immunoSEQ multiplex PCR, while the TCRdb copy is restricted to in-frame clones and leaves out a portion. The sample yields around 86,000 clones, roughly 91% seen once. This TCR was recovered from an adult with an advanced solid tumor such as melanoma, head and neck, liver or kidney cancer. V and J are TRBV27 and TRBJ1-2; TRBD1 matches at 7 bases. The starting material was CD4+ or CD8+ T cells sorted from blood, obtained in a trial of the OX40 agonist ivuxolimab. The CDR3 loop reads CASSGAGGYGYTF. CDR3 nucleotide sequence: TGTGCCAGCAGTGGAGCAGGGGGCTATGGCTACACCTTC.